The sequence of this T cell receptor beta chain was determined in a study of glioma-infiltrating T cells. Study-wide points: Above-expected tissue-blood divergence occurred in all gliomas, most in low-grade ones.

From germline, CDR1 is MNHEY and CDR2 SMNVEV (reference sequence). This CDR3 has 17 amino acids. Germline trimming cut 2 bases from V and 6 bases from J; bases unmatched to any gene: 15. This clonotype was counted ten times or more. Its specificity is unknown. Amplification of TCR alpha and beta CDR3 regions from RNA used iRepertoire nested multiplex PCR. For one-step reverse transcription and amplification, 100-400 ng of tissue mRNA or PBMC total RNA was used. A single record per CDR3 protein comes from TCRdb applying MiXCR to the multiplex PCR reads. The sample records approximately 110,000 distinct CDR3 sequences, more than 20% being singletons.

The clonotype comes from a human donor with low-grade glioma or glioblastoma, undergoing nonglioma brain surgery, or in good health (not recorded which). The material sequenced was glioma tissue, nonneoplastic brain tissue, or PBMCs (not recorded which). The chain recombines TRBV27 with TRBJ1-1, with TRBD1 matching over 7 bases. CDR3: CASSLTPGGGIVAEAFF. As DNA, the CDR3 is TGTGCCAGCAGTTTAACTCCAGGAGGGGGCATCGTCGCTGAAGCTTTCTTT.